The clone carrying this T cell receptor beta chain was seen repeatedly, ten times or more. Its antigen is undetermined. TCRdb analysed the RT-PCR reads with MiXCR anew, one entry per CDR3 protein. The data contain under 200,000 distinct CDR3 sequences, about 11% of them singletons. The germline CDR1 and CDR2 sequences are SGHTA and FQGNSA. Trimming left V 3 bases short and J 7 bases short, with 13 bases between. There are 13 residues in the CDR3. The entry originates in a study of response to subunit inactivated influenza vaccine. Findings and caveats of the study: Authors suggested few new T cells are recruited by each seasonal influenza vaccination.

This TCR was sampled from a man aged 45-65 years who received an inactivated influenza vaccine. This chain uses TRBV7-2 with TRBJ2-7; no firm D call. This sample comprised non-naive T cells sorted from PBMCs, obtained roughly 6 weeks after vaccination. The CDR3, as DNA: TGTGCCAGCAGCTTGGGTTGGGCCGGGGAGCAGTACTTC. It yields the protein CASSLGWAGEQYF.